This TCR beta chain derives from a study of persistence of HIV-infected CD4 T cells. Study-level background: Multiple blood draws of up to about 180 mL, except two donors with single leukapheresis. General study findings and limits: Antigen-responding cells were enriched for degenerate expanded CDR3beta sequences. TCR analyses could not target the rare provirus-carrying CMV-responding cells.

Overlapping HIV-1 Gag 15-mer peptides at approximately 0.96 ug per peptide per mL were used. CD40L/CD69 double-negative CD45RO-high memory CD4+ T cells were collected. Anti-CD28/CD49d costimulation, CD40-blocking antibody and enfuvirtide were given to CD8-depleted PBMCs for roughly 19 hours. As for this clone: What it recognizes is unknown.

The CDR3 spans 13 residues. After removal of 10 bases from V and 3 bases from J, the junction contained 5 bases not matched to a gene. Germline CDR1 reads MGHDK; CDR2 reads SYGVNS. The immunoSEQ assay was version 4, run in survey mode. Method: immunoSEQ multiplex PCR; TCRdb's copy keeps in-frame clones and lacks some. The top ten hold 14% of the sample, which has tens of thousands of clones, more than 75% seen once. The starting material was CD4+ T cells sorted from PBMCs after approximately 20-hour stimulation, obtained from a patient who received antiretroviral therapy. The rearrangement links TRBV25-1 to TRBJ1-3, with TRBD1 identical over 8 bases. This clonotype originated in an adult man with HIV who was CMV-seropositive. The CDR3 DNA is TGTGCCACGGTTGACAGGGGTGGAAACACCATATATTTT. Translated, it gives CATVDRGGNTIYF.